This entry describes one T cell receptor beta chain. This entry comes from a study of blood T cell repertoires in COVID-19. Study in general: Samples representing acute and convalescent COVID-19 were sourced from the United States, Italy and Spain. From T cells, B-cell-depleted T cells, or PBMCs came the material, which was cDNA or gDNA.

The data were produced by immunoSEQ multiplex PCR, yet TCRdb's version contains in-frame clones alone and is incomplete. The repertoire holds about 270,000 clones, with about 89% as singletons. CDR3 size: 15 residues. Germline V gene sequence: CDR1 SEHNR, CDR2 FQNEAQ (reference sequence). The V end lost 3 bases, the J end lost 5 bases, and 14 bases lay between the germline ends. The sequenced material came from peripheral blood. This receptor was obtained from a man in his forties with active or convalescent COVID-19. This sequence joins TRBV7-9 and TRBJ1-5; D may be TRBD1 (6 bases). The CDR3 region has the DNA TGTGCCAGCAGCTTGGGGTACGACAGGTATCAGCCCCAGCATTTT. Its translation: CASSLGYDRYQPQHF.